This T cell receptor beta chain is from a study of blood T cell repertoires in COVID-19. For the study at large: Samples taken during acute and convalescent COVID-19 were collected in the United States, Italy and Spain.

Germline-derived CDR1 and CDR2 are MNHEY and SMNVEV (reference sequence). V lost 7 bases and J lost 5, with 18 bases in between. This CDR3 is 15 amino acids long. In the authors' workflow: Amplification with reference gene primers provided the estimates of nucleated cell counts. The method was immunoSEQ multiplex PCR; TCRdb's version includes in-frame clones alone and lacks a portion of them. The V and J calls and clone size come from that table; D and trimming were worked out from the DNA. The sample holds tens of thousands of clones, roughly 87% seen once. The genes are TRBV27 and TRBJ2-4; perhaps TRBD1 as D (5 bases). The sample consisted of peripheral blood. The source is a woman between 50 and 59 years old with acute or convalescent COVID-19. The CDR3, as DNA: TGTGCCAGCATGAGTAATGCAGGGTTTCAAAACATTCAGTACTTC. Protein sequence: CASMSNAGFQNIQYF.